The 20 T cell receptor beta chains given below trace back to one sample, sequenced in a study of T cell responses to AZD1222 COVID-19 vaccine. Measured with immunoSEQ multiplex PCR; TCRdb has only the in-frame clones, and not every one. The profile shows some 140,000 clones, approximately 86% of them singletons. The specimen comprised peripheral blood, sampled 28 days after the second AZD1222 dose. The receptors were sampled from an adult who received the AZD1222 COVID-19 vaccine.

This chain uses TRBV29-1 with TRBJ1-2, with 7 nucleotides matching TRBD1. Looked up from germline, CDR1 is SQVTM and CDR2 is ANQGSEA. The CDR3 contains 12 residues. The junction had 2 bases not matched to a gene; V was cut back by 6 bases and J by 1 base. The CDR3 sequence: CSVGDSNYGYTF. The DNA for the CDR3 is TGCAGCGTGGGGGACAGTAACTATGGCTACACCTTC.

The genes are TRBV7-8 and TRBJ1-1; D ambiguous. V lost 5 bases to trimming and J lost 0 bases, with 7 bases between them. Germline V gene lookup returns CDR1 SGHVS and CDR2 FQNEAQ. The CDR3 extends over 13 amino acids. As DNA, the CDR3 is TGTGCCAGCAGCAAGACGGTGAACACTGAAGCTTTCTTT. Residues: CASSKTVNTEAFF.

This chain uses TRBV21-1 with TRBJ1-6. TRBV21-1 is designated a pseudogene. The CDR3 runs to 16 residues. CDR3 bases: TGTGCCAGCAGCAAATGGGAGGGGGCGGATAATTCACCCCTCCACTTT. The encoded protein is CASSKWEGADNSPLHF.

This clone was seen once. This chain connects TRBV2 to TRBJ1-5; 7 nucleotides match TRBD1. Germline values: CDR1 SNHLY, CDR2 FYNNEI. The V and J ends lost 4 bases and 4 bases, in that order; junction bases with no gene match: 1. The CDR3 spans 13 residues. The CDR3 reads CASSGGQNQPQHF. The CDR3 nucleotides are TGTGCCAGCAGTGGGGGACAGAATCAGCCCCAGCATTTT.

The chain links TRBV7-9 to TRBJ2-2, with a possible D match to TRBD2 (6 bases). This CDR3 has 15 amino acids. Trimming removed 5 bases at V and 2 bases at J, with 12 bases between. Germline CDR1 SEHNR, CDR2 FQNEAQ (reference sequence). The CDR3 sequence is CASSDRLGNTGELFF. The DNA for the CDR3 is TGTGCCAGCAGCGACCGACTAGGCAACACCGGGGAGCTGTTTTTT. Using reference TRBV7-9 and TRBJ2-2 for the parts outside the CDR3, the full variable domain is DTGVSQNPRHKITKRGQNVTFRCDPISEHNRLYWYRQTLGQGPEFLTYFQNEAQLEKSRLLSDRFSAERPKGSFSTLEIQRTEQGDSAMYLCASSDRLGNTGELFFGEGSRLTVL.

V gene TRBV9 combines with J gene TRBJ1-3; 7 bases align to TRBD1. The CDR3 spans 17 residues. V gave up 3 bases and J gave up 0 bases; unmatched junction bases: 9. CDR1 is SGDLS, CDR2 YYNGEE, per germline. The CDR3 spells CASSANRDRDSGNTIYF. In DNA form, the CDR3 reads TGTGCCAGCAGCGCCAACCGGGACAGAGACTCTGGAAACACCATATATTTT. The whole variable domain, filled in from reference TRBV9 and TRBJ1-3, reads DSGVTQTPKHLITATGQRVTLRCSPRSGDLSVYWYQQSLDQGLQFLIQYYNGEERAKGNILERFSAQQFPDLHSELNLSSLELGDSALYFCASSANRDRDSGNTIYFGEGSWLTVV.

The V and J genes are TRBV11-3 and TRBJ2-1; a possible D gene is TRBD2 (7 bases). Germline V gives CDR1 SGHNT, CDR2 YENEEA. The CDR3 is 17 amino acids. The V end was cut by 5 bases, the J end by 0 bases, with 17 bases between. CDR3 region: CASSPRGRRASYNEQFF. CDR3 DNA: TGTGCCAGCAGCCCGCGGGGGCGCAGGGCCTCCTACAATGAGCAGTTCTTC.

J is TRBJ2-3 and V is TRBV14; TRBD2 might be the D (6 bases). Germline V lookup: CDR1 SGHDN, CDR2 FVKESK. The CDR3 spans 18 residues. Deletions cut 0 bases from V and 6 bases from J, with 22 bases between. The CDR3: CASSQDLALSGGDDTQYF. The DNA of the CDR3 is TGTGCCAGCAGCCAAGATCTCGCCCTTAGCGGCGGGGATGATACGCAGTATTTT.

The chain carries TRBV24-1 and TRBJ1-1; 7 bases fit TRBD1. The CDR3 length is 14 residues. V dropped 9 bases and J dropped 10; count of bases not matched to a gene: 16. Germline lookup yields CDR1 KGHDR and CDR2 SFDVKD. The CDR3 sequence is CATGGDRAGVPAFF. The CDR3 nucleotides read TGTGCCACCGGGGGAGACAGGGCCGGGGTTCCAGCTTTCTTT.

The chain employs TRBV10-1 and TRBJ2-1; the match to TRBD1 covers 11 bases. CDR3 length equals 15 residues. With 5 bases clipped from V and 4 bases from J, the junction kept 4 bases outside the gene matches. Germline V lookup: CDR1 WNHNN, CDR2 SYGVQD (reference sequence). CDR3 amino acids: CASSTGTGGYNEQFF. The CDR3 nucleotides are TGCGCCAGCAGTACCGGGACAGGGGGTTACAATGAGCAGTTCTTC.

This rearrangement joins TRBV19 to TRBJ1-4; D is perhaps TRBD1 (6 bases). The CDR3 length is 14 residues. The germline V and J ends were trimmed by 4 bases and 6 bases, with 12 bases remaining between them. Germline lookup yields CDR1 LNHDA and CDR2 SQIVND (reference sequence). CDR3: CASSNTGYDEKLFF. CDR3 DNA sequence: TGTGCCAGTAGTAATACAGGGTATGATGAAAAACTGTTTTTT.

This clone appeared once. The genes are TRBV10-3 and TRBJ2-2; D not certain. Germline values: CDR1 ENHRY, CDR2 SYGVKD. The CDR3 is 13 amino acids. The V and J ends lost 5 bases and 0 bases respectively, with 4 bases between them. The CDR3 DNA sequence: TGTGCCATCAGTTACACGAACACCGGGGAGCTGTTTTTT. Residues: CAISYTNTGELFF.

This chain uses TRBV6-5 with TRBJ1-5, with 9 positions matching TRBD1. CDR3 length: 15 amino acids. Germline CDR1 MNHEY, CDR2 SVGAGI. V lost 6 bases and J lost 4; bases outside the gene matches: 7. CDR3 in DNA: TGTGCCAGCAGGTATGGGACAGGGACTAATCAGCCCCAGCATTTT. Residues: CASRYGTGTNQPQHF.

J is TRBJ1-5 and V is TRBV19; D gene ambiguous. CDR3 length equals 13 residues. The ends were cut back, 3 bases at V and 3 bases at J, with 6 bases in the middle. The germline V gene has CDR1 LNHDA and CDR2 SQIVND (reference sequence). This CDR3 is CASSMRPNQPQHF. In DNA form, the CDR3 reads TGTGCCAGTAGTATGAGGCCCAATCAGCCCCAGCATTTT. Using reference TRBV19 and TRBJ1-5 for the parts outside the CDR3, the full variable domain is DGGITQSPKYLFRKEGQNVTLSCEQNLNHDAMYWYRQDPGQGLRLIYYSQIVNDFQKGDIAEGYSVSREKKESFPLTVTSAQKNPTAFYLCASSMRPNQPQHFGDGTRLSIL.

The chain employs TRBV10-2 and TRBJ2-1; 7 bases line up with TRBD2. V was pared by 8 bases and J by 10 bases, with 5 bases of the junction left unmatched. The CDR3 contains 11 residues. Germline-derived CDR1 and CDR2 are WSHSY and SAAADI. The CDR3 region has the DNA TGCGCCAGCTCCCAAGCGGGAGAGCAGTTCTTC. Translated: CASSQAGEQFF.

The rearrangement joins TRBV4-1 to TRBJ1-6; D call uncertain. CDR1 and CDR2 (germline): MGHRA, YSYEKL. V was clipped by 2 bases and J by 0 bases, with 26 bases between them. This CDR3 has 22 residues. This chain's CDR3 is CASSQFVVLRSTDYSYNSPLHF. CDR3 bases: TGCGCCAGCAGCCAATTTGTGGTTCTTCGGAGTACGGATTACTCCTATAATTCACCCCTCCACTTT.

V gene TRBV7-2 combines with J gene TRBJ1-4; TRBD1 aligns across 9 bases. Germline assignment: CDR1 SGHTA and CDR2 FQGNSA. The CDR3 has 15 amino acids. V lost 4 bases, J lost 6 bases, and 6 bases stayed unmatched. The CDR3 loop reads CASSSTGTGYEKLFF. Here the CDR3 DNA reads TGTGCCAGCAGCTCAACCGGGACAGGGTATGAAAAACTGTTTTTT.

The genes are TRBV14 and TRBJ1-1; TRBD1 matches at 7 bases. The germline V gene encodes CDR1 SGHDN and CDR2 FVKESK. V shed 4 bases, J shed 4 bases, and the junction held 6 bases outside the gene matches. This CDR3 has 14 amino acids. This CDR3 reads CASSPSTGFTEAFF. Here the CDR3 DNA reads TGTGCCAGCAGCCCGTCGACAGGGTTCACTGAAGCTTTCTTT.

The chain links TRBV4-2 to TRBJ1-1; TRBD1 matches 8 bases. The J segment lost 0 bases and the V segment lost 4 bases, leaving 7 bases of the junction unmatched. This CDR3 region has 16 residues. The germline gives CDR1 LGHNA, CDR2 YNFKEQ. The CDR3 nucleotides are TGTGCCAGCAGCCCCACATGGACAGGGATGAACACTGAAGCTTTCTTT. This translates into CASSPTWTGMNTEAFF.

The rearrangement uses TRBV6-5 and TRBJ1-1; 10 bases fit TRBD1. V trimming: 7 bases; J trimming: 8 bases; junction bases outside the gene matches: 7. CDR3 size: 13 residues. Germline values: CDR1 MNHEY, CDR2 SVGAGI. CDR3 sequence (DNA): TGTGCCAGCACTCCCGACAGGGGGCGAGAAGCTTTCTTT. Amino acids: CASTPDRGREAFF.